The rows below give T cell receptor beta chains drawn from one sample of a study of blood T cell repertoires in COVID-19. Some clones are missing from TCRdb's copy, which holds only in-frame ones; the method was immunoSEQ multiplex PCR. The sample lists about 150,000 clones; around four fifths were seen once. The sample taken for sequencing was PBMCs or T cells enriched from blood (not recorded which). These receptors all stem from a man between 65 and 85 years old who had been exposed to COVID-19. Each CDR3 is given with its conserved first and last residue. Each record gives: clone size, V gene, J gene, D gene, CDR3 length, CDR3 DNA, CDR3 protein. The D gene is left open where the match is weak. Expanded clones get a size class; other rows say once, few or many, or leave the size out.

.	TRBV7-9	TRBJ2-7	TRBD2	14	TGTGCCAGCAGCTTTAGCGGGGGGCACTACGAGCAGTACTTC	CASSFSGGHYEQYF
.	TRBV27	TRBJ2-7	TRBD2	16	TGTGCCAGCAGTCCCCCTGCCGGGACTAGCCCATACGAGCAGTACTTC	CASSPPAGTSPYEQYF
.	TRBV7-9	TRBJ2-1	.	16	TGTGCCAGCAGCTTAGAGTATAGCGGACAAAAATATGAGCAGTTCTTC	CASSLEYSGQKYEQFF
.	TRBV6-5	TRBJ2-2	TRBD1	14	TGTGCCAGCAGAACAGGGGGAGGAAGCGGGGAGCTGTTTTTT	CASRTGGGSGELFF
.	TRBV7-9	TRBJ1-2	.	13	TGTGCCAGCATTCGTAACCCTCTCGAGGGCTACACCTTC	CASIRNPLEGYTF
.	TRBV5-1	TRBJ2-6	TRBD1	12	TGCGCCAGCAGCCCGGGACAGGGAAACAGGTCTTTC	CASSPGQGNRSF
.	TRBV2	TRBJ1-2	.	10	TGTGCCAGCAGTAGCCCCGGCTACACCTTC	CASSSPGYTF
.	TRBV28	TRBJ2-1	.	11	TGTGCCAGCAGAAGGGACTGGGAAAAGTTCTTC	CASRRDWEKFF
.	TRBV28	TRBJ2-2	TRBD2	16	TGTGCCAGCAGCCGTACTAGCGGGACCATCACCGGGGAGCTGTTTTTT	CASSRTSGTITGELFF
.	TRBV20-1	TRBJ2-7	.	11	TGCAGTGCTATTCAGGGTCGGGAGCAGTACTTC	CSAIQGREQYF
.	TRBV7-2	TRBJ2-7	TRBD2	13	TGTGCCAGCAGCTTTCAGGAGCGGGGGGAGCAGTACTTC	CASSFQERGEQYF
.	TRBV3-1/TRBV3-2	TRBJ2-7	.	17	TGTGCCAGCAGCCAAGACAGGAGCCAGGGCGTACCCTACGAGCAGTACTTC	CASSQDRSQGVPYEQYF
.	TRBV12-3/TRBV12-4	TRBJ1-2	.	13	TGTGCCAGCAGTTTAATGTACGCGGATGGCTACACCTTC	CASSLMYADGYTF
.	TRBV6-5	TRBJ1-2	.	15	TGTGCCAGCAGTTACACAGATGCTCCGGGGGATGGCTACACCTTC	CASSYTDAPGDGYTF
.	TRBV7-3	TRBJ1-6	.	23	TGTGCCAGCAGCTTAAACCCCGAAACATTGCGGTCCCAGATTAACTCCTATAATTCACCCCTCCACTTT	CASSLNPETLRSQINSYNSPLHF
.	TRBV7-9	TRBJ1-1	.	13	TGTGCCAGCAGCCCCCCTATGGACACTGAAGCTTTCTTT	CASSPPMDTEAFF
once	TRBV9	TRBJ2-3	TRBD2	17	TGTGCCAGCAGCGTAGGGTCTAGCGGGAGAGCCCTGGATACGCAGTATTTT	CASSVGSSGRALDTQYF
.	TRBV7-8	TRBJ2-1	.	14	TGTGCCAGCAGCTTAGTTGAGACAGAAAATGAGCAGTTCTTC	CASSLVETENEQFF
once	TRBV19	TRBJ1-3	.	17	TGTGCCAGTAGTTCAACCAGCGGACAGTCGGGAGGAAACACCATATATTTT	CASSSTSGQSGGNTIYF
.	TRBV7-2	TRBJ1-5	TRBD1	14	TGTGCCAGCAGTTGGGCAGGGGGCGGTCAGCCCCAGCATTTT	CASSWAGGGQPQHF
.	TRBV18	TRBJ1-1	TRBD1	15	TGTGCCAGCTCCCCCCTCCAGGGGGATGACACTGAAGCTTTCTTT	CASSPLQGDDTEAFF
few	TRBV2	TRBJ2-1	.	12	TGTGCCAGCAGTGAAGTCCGGGGTGGGCAGTTCTTC	CASSEVRGGQFF
.	TRBV19	TRBJ2-3	.	11	TGTGCCAGTACGCGCGGAGATACGCAGTATTTT	CASTRGDTQYF
.	TRBV30	TRBJ2-3	.	14	TGTGCCTGGAAACAGGACCCTACCACAGATACGCAGTATTTT	CAWKQDPTTDTQYF
.	TRBV6-2/TRBV6-3	TRBJ2-7	.	14	TGTGCCAGCAGCCTGACCGGGAGCTCCTACGAGCAGTACTTC	CASSLTGSSYEQYF
.	TRBV10-3	TRBJ1-1	.	14	TGTGCCATCAAGGGGTCCCCCATGAACACTGAAGCTTTCTTT	CAIKGSPMNTEAFF
few	TRBV7-8	TRBJ2-1	.	13	TGTGCCAGCAGCTCACAGGTTTACAATGAGCAGTTCTTC	CASSSQVYNEQFF
.	TRBV9	TRBJ1-1	TRBD1	15	TGTGCCAGCAGCGGACGACAGGGGGCGGTAACTGAAGCTTTCTTT	CASSGRQGAVTEAFF
.	TRBV12-3/TRBV12-4	TRBJ1-2	TRBD1	13	TGTGCCAGCAGTAGGACAGGGTATGATGGCTACACCTTC	CASSRTGYDGYTF
.	TRBV7-9	TRBJ2-4	.	13	TGTGCCAGCAGCTTAGATTCTTGGGGACTCCAGTACTTC	CASSLDSWGLQYF
.	TRBV30	TRBJ1-5	TRBD1	13	TGTGCCTGGAGTGAGGACAGGGCTCAGCCCCAGCATTTT	CAWSEDRAQPQHF
.	TRBV28	TRBJ2-7	.	13	TGTGCCAGCAGTTTGAGAGCCTCCTACGAGCAGTACTTC	CASSLRASYEQYF
.	TRBV19	TRBJ1-1	.	15	TGTGCCAGTAGTATCCGGCCGGGAGTGAACACTGAAGCTTTCTTT	CASSIRPGVNTEAFF
once	TRBV29-1	TRBJ1-4	.	14	TGCAGCGTCCAGGGCCTTGCAACTAATGAAAAACTGTTTTTT	CSVQGLATNEKLFF
.	TRBV5-1	TRBJ1-2	TRBD1	13	TGCGCCAGCTCCGGGACAGGGGATTATGGCTACACCTTC	CASSGTGDYGYTF
.	TRBV20-1	TRBJ1-1	.	12	TGCAGTGCTAGTAAGCAAACGAGTGAAGCTTTCTTT	CSASKQTSEAFF
.	TRBV20-1	TRBJ1-3	.	14	TGCAGTGCTAATGAGGGTGACACTGGAAACACCATATATTTT	CSANEGDTGNTIYF
few	TRBV9	TRBJ2-2	.	15	TGTGCCAGCAGCGTAGCTCGAGTAACCCGAGGGGAGCTGTTTTTT	CASSVARVTRGELFF
.	TRBV7-2	TRBJ1-5	.	16	TGTGCCAGCAGCTTAGCGCTCGAGGTGCGGGGACAGCCCCAGCATTTT	CASSLALEVRGQPQHF
.	TRBV30	TRBJ2-7	.	16	TGTGCCTGGAGTGCCCCAAACAGGGACTACTCCTACGAGCAGTACTTC	CAWSAPNRDYSYEQYF